Below are 27 T cell receptor beta chains sequenced from a single sample in a study of PD-1 blockade in classical Hodgkin lymphoma. Time point given: cycle 4 day 1 (C4D1), after less than 7 weeks of nivolumab. After autologous stem cell transplantation all patients relapsed, and prior brentuximab vedotin exposure differed between cohorts. Sequencing was performed with immunoSEQ multiplex PCR; in TCRdb, only in-frame clones are kept and a portion is missing. The table has approximately 61,000 clones, around nine tenths seen once. Sample: peripheral blood mononuclear cells (PBMCs), taken before the fourth cycle of nivolumab. The source of these receptors is a human donor with classical Hodgkin lymphoma.

This clone was seen once. This chain uses TRBV19 with TRBJ2-3, with 9 bases that match TRBD2. Trimming at V came to 4 bases and at J to 2 bases, leaving 4 bases not matched to a gene. CDR1 and CDR2 (germline): LNHDA, SQIVND (reference sequence). This CDR3 has 15 residues. Here the CDR3 reads CASSNIAGDTDTQYF. Written as DNA, the CDR3 is TGTGCCAGTAGTAATATAGCGGGAGACACAGATACGCAGTATTTT.

This clone showed up just once. This chain uses TRBV6-6 with TRBJ2-5, with D possibly being TRBD2 (6 bases). V was trimmed by 6 bases and J by 7 bases, leaving 21 bases between them. Germline values: CDR1 MNHNY, CDR2 SVGAGI (reference sequence). CDR3 length: 15 residues. CDR3 sequence reads: CASSPSIWGGTTQYF. Written as DNA, the CDR3 is TGTGCCAGCAGCCCTTCGATCTGGGGAGGAACGACCCAGTACTTC.

This clone was counted a few times. The rearrangement links TRBV11-1 to TRBJ2-6, with D tentatively TRBD1 (6 bases). The CDR3 extends over 16 amino acids. Per the germline V gene, CDR1 is SGHAT and CDR2 is FQDESV (reference sequence). The V end lost 10 bases, the J end lost 0 bases, and 16 bases lay between the germline ends. The chain's CDR3 is CAIRPRGSSGANVLTF. CDR3 DNA sequence: TGTGCCATTCGTCCGAGGGGGTCCTCTGGGGCCAACGTCCTGACTTTC.

This clone is a singleton in its sample. The chain links TRBV30 to TRBJ1-4; no clear D gene. This CDR3 spans 13 amino acids. Trimming took 6 bases from V and 4 from J, leaving 12 bases between them. From germline, CDR1 is GTSNPN and CDR2 SVGIG (reference sequence). CDR3 residues: CACLYRYNEKLFF. The DNA for the CDR3 is TGTGCCTGCCTTTACCGGTATAATGAAAAACTGTTTTTT. Full variable domain (missing parts from reference TRBV30 and TRBJ1-4): SQTIHQWPATLVQPVGSPLSLECTVEGTSNPNLYWYRQAAGRGLQLLFYSVGIGQISSEVPQNLSASRPQDRQFILSSKKLLLSDSGFYLCACLYRYNEKLFFGSGTQLSVL.

The CDR3 region is CASSYEGNEQFF. CDR3 bases: TGCGCCAGCAGCTACGAGGGAAATGAGCAGTTCTTC. This chain joins TRBV5-1 and TRBJ2-1; D might be TRBD2 (5 bases). Germline CDR1 is SGHRS and CDR2 is YFSETQ. This CDR3 has 12 residues. Trimming pared 3 bases from V and 7 bases from J, leaving 8 bases between.

The chain recombines TRBV4-2 with TRBJ2-3; 10 nucleotides match TRBD2. Per the germline V gene, CDR1 is LGHNA and CDR2 is YNFKEQ. The CDR3 totals 17 residues. Germline trimming cut 4 bases from V and 4 bases from J; bases unmatched to any gene: 11. CDR3 protein: CASSPRESGGAADTQYF. The CDR3 DNA follows: TGTGCCAGCAGCCCCCGAGAGAGCGGGGGGGCGGCAGATACGCAGTATTTT.

The J gene is TRBJ1-5, the V gene TRBV2; D gene unclear. CDR3 length: 13 residues. The germline gives CDR1 SNHLY, CDR2 FYNNEI. The V gene lost 9 bases and the J gene lost 0 bases, with 9 bases spanning the gap. CDR3 nucleotide sequence: TGTGCCAGTAACGCGGCTAGCAATCAGCCCCAGCATTTT. Its protein product is CASNAASNQPQHF.

The sample holds a few counts of this clone. The rearrangement joins TRBV6-1 to TRBJ2-3; D perhaps matches TRBD2 (6 bases). The CDR3 has 13 residues. Germline lookup yields CDR1 MNHNS and CDR2 SASEGT. V dropped 11 bases and J dropped 2 bases, with 14 bases sitting between them. CDR3 in DNA: TGTGCCGTCCGTGCGGGGTCCACAGATACGCAGTATTTT. This translates into CAVRAGSTDTQYF.

V usage is TRBV28 and J usage is TRBJ1-2; D may be TRBD1 (5 bases). Germline loops: CDR1 MDHEN, CDR2 SYDVKM. CDR3 length: 13 residues. Trimming removed 6 bases at V and 5 bases at J, with 13 bases between. The CDR3 spells CASSRGTQYGYTF. Written as DNA, the CDR3 is TGTGCCAGCAGCCGAGGGACGCAATATGGCTACACCTTC.

This chain joins TRBV6-5 and TRBJ1-2, with unresolved D. V lost 0 bases and J lost 4, with 15 bases in between. The CDR3 length is 16 residues. Germline V CDR1 and CDR2: MNHEY, SVGAGI. CDR3 in amino acids: CASSYSEKFRLYGYTF. The CDR3 coding sequence is TGTGCCAGCAGTTACTCGGAAAAATTCCGTCTCTATGGCTACACCTTC.

This chain links TRBV7-7 with TRBJ2-1; 11 bases are a match to TRBD2. The CDR3 covers 15 residues. Germline V CDR1 and CDR2: SSHAT, FNYEAQ (reference sequence). The junction had 9 bases not matched to a gene; V was cut back by 4 bases and J by 10 bases. The CDR3 protein is CASSSGTSGPLEQFF. The CDR3 coding sequence is TGTGCCAGCAGCTCCGGGACTAGCGGCCCCCTAGAGCAGTTCTTC.

The chain uses TRBV7-9 and TRBJ1-6; D perhaps matches TRBD1 (5 bases). Germline V gene lookup returns CDR1 SEHNR and CDR2 FQNEAQ (reference sequence). The CDR3 is 12 residues long. Trimming took off 6 bases at V and 13 bases at J, with 13 bases between the two ends. CDR3 region: CASRPFGAPLHF. The CDR3 coding sequence is TGTGCCAGCAGGCCATTTGGGGCTCCCCTCCACTTT.

J is TRBJ1-6 and V is TRBV19, with D hard to call. V lost 7 bases to trimming and J lost 4 bases, with 11 bases between them. Germline loops: CDR1 LNHDA, CDR2 SQIVND (reference sequence). The CDR3 sequence is 14 residues long. This CDR3 reads CASTSDGYNSPLHF. CDR3 DNA sequence: TGTGCCAGTACCTCGGACGGATATAATTCACCCCTCCACTTT.

The rearrangement uses TRBV7-9 and TRBJ2-2, with D perhaps matching TRBD1 or TRBD2 (5 bases each). The CDR3 consists of 16 residues. Germline V gene sequence: CDR1 SEHNR, CDR2 FQNEAQ (reference sequence). Trimming took off 8 bases at V and 6 bases at J, with 22 bases between the two ends. This chain's CDR3 is CASQRPSPLGPGELFF. DNA of the CDR3: TGTGCCAGCCAGCGGCCCTCCCCCCTGGGACCCGGGGAGCTGTTTTTT.

The J gene is TRBJ1-1, the V gene TRBV18; 8 bases agree with TRBD1. Germline V lookup: CDR1 KGHSH, CDR2 LQKENI. CDR3 size: 16 residues. V gave up 1 base and J gave up 5 bases; unmatched junction bases: 9. This chain's CDR3 is CASSPLIQGAGTEAFF. CDR3 DNA: TGTGCCAGCTCACCACTAATCCAGGGGGCTGGGACTGAAGCTTTCTTT. Complete variable domain (other parts from reference TRBV18 and TRBJ1-1): NAGVMQNPRHLVRRRGQEARLRCSPMKGHSHVYWYRQLPEEGLKFMVYLQKENIIDESGMPKERFSAEFPKEGPSILRIQQVVRGDSAAYFCASSPLIQGAGTEAFFGQGTRLTVV.

This chain uses TRBV5-1 with TRBJ2-7; D is undetermined. Germline CDR1 and CDR2: SGHRS and YFSETQ. The germline V and J ends were trimmed by 0 bases and 7 bases, with 8 bases remaining between them. The CDR3 extends over 12 amino acids. The CDR3 loop reads CASSLAGLEQYF. In DNA form, the CDR3 reads TGCGCCAGCAGCTTGGCTGGGTTAGAGCAGTACTTC.

Details on this clone: Additional DNA sequences in this sample encode the identical CDR3. The chain employs TRBV5-1 and TRBJ1-2; perhaps TRBD1 as D (6 bases). V was shortened by 5 bases and J by 7 bases, with 15 bases between the two germline ends. Looked up from germline, CDR1 is SGHRS and CDR2 is YFSETQ. The CDR3 sequence is 13 residues long. In DNA form, the CDR3 reads TGCGCCAGCAGTCCGGAGGGGGGTGGTGGCTACACCTTC. Its translation is CASSPEGGGGYTF.

This sequence joins TRBV5-1 and TRBJ2-1, with TRBD2 identical over 8 bases. The trim removed 5 bases at V and 5 bases at J, leaving 9 bases unmatched. The CDR3 is made up of 15 amino acids. Germline loops: CDR1 SGHRS, CDR2 YFSETQ. The CDR3 nucleotides are TGCGCCAGCAGACCCCTCGCGGGGGGAAACAATGAGCAGTTCTTC. This sequence encodes CASRPLAGGNNEQFF.

The chain links TRBV7-8 to TRBJ2-3; 7 positions match TRBD2. Unmatched junction bases numbered 6, after V lost 5 bases and J lost 1 base. Germline CDR1 is SGHVS and CDR2 is FQNEAQ. The CDR3 length is 15 residues. The CDR3 bases are TGTGCCAGCAGCCCCAATCTAGCGGGCACAGATACGCAGTATTTT. This codes for CASSPNLAGTDTQYF.

The V gene is TRBV19, the J gene TRBJ2-3; TRBD1 matches at 7 bases. The CDR3 spans 13 residues. The ends lost 6 bases at V and 0 bases at J; junction bases unmatched: 0. In germline, CDR1 is LNHDA, CDR2 SQIVND (reference sequence). The CDR3 loop reads CASRTGSTDTQYF. The CDR3 DNA follows: TGTGCCAGTAGGACAGGGAGCACAGATACGCAGTATTTT.

This clone occurred a few times. In DNA form, the CDR3 reads TGTGCCAGCAGGTTGACTAGCGGGGGTACAGATACGCAGTATTTT. Encoded protein: CASRLTSGGTDTQYF. The rearrangement links TRBV7-3 to TRBJ2-3, with 12 bases aligning to TRBD2. Germline values: CDR1 SGHTA, CDR2 FQGTGA. This CDR3 has 15 amino acids. Trimming at V came to 6 bases and at J to 3 bases, leaving 4 bases not matched to a gene.

V gene TRBV5-8 combines with J gene TRBJ2-1; D is possibly TRBD1 (5 bases). The CDR3 runs 16 residues. Germline V gives CDR1 SGHTS, CDR2 YDEGEE. The V and J ends lost 3 bases and 7 bases respectively, with 20 bases between them. For the CDR3, the DNA is TGTGCCAGCAGCTCCCCGGTTTATAGGACAACGAATGAGCAGTTCTTC. The encoded protein is CASSSPVYRTTNEQFF.

J is TRBJ1-6 and V is TRBV7-9; D is uncertain. V lost 5 bases and J 7 bases, leaving 15 bases between the germline ends. Germline V gives CDR1 SEHNR, CDR2 FQNEAQ (reference sequence). This CDR3 region has 15 residues. Here the CDR3 DNA reads TGTGCCAGCAGCCTCGGAACTCTTAAAAATTCACCCCTCCACTTT. Its protein is CASSLGTLKNSPLHF.

V gene TRBV7-8 combines with J gene TRBJ1-1; the match to TRBD1 covers 7 bases. V lost 4 bases, J lost 0 bases, and 2 bases stayed unmatched. The CDR3 is 14 residues long. Germline V lookup: CDR1 SGHVS, CDR2 FQNEAQ. The CDR3: CASSSRGMNTEAFF. The CDR3 DNA is TGTGCCAGCAGCTCCAGGGGGATGAACACTGAAGCTTTCTTT.

This chain connects TRBV30 to TRBJ1-2; D remains ambiguous. This CDR3 comprises 15 residues. The germline V gene encodes CDR1 GTSNPN and CDR2 SVGIG (reference sequence). Trimming shortened V by 2 bases and J by 6 bases, and 19 bases separated the two germline ends. The DNA for the CDR3 is TGTGCCTGGAGTCCACTAGCCGGGCCTTGGGATGGCTACACCTTC. Residues: CAWSPLAGPWDGYTF.

The V call is TRBV5-1, the J call TRBJ2-3; D is uncertain. V was trimmed by 4 bases and J by 1 base, leaving 16 bases between them. CDR3 length equals 16 residues. Germline loops: CDR1 SGHRS, CDR2 YFSETQ. For the CDR3, the DNA is TGCGCCAGCAGCATACCTGCCGGCCCAGGCACAGATACGCAGTATTTT. Protein product: CASSIPAGPGTDTQYF.

This clone has only one observation. The chain employs TRBV7-9 and TRBJ2-7, with D hard to call. This CDR3 is built from 12 residues. Trimming shortened V by 5 bases and J by 2 bases, and 7 bases separated the two germline ends. Germline V gene lookup returns CDR1 SEHNR and CDR2 FQNEAQ (reference sequence). The CDR3, as DNA: TGTGCCAGCAGCCAAACACCCTACGAGCAGTACTTC. This sequence encodes CASSQTPYEQYF.